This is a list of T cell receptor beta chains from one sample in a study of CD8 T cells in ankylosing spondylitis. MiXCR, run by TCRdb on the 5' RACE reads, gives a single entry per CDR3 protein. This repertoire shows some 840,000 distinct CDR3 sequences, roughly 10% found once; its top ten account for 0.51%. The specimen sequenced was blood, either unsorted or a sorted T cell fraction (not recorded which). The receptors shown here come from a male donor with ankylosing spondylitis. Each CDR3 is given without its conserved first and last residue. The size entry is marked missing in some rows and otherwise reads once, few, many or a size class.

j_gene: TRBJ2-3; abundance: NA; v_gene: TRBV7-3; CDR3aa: ASSQAWADTQY
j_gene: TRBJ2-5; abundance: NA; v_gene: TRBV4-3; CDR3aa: ASSKQYRAETQY
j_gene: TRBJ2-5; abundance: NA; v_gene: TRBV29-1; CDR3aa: SVVRVDREETQY
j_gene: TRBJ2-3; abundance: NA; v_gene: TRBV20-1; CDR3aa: SANPAGAGGRGDTQY
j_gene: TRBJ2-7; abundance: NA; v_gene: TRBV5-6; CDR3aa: AISYGLFCEQY
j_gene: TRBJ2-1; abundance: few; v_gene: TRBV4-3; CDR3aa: ASSHTTGGRSYNEQF
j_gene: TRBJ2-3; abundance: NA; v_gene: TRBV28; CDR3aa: ASSETRFADTQY
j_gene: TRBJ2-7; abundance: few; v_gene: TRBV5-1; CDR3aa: ASSSGAAFDEQY
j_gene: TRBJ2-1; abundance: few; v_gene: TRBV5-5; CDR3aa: ASSPAWERAVYNEQF
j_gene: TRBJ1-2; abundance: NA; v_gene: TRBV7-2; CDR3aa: ASSLVSRNYGYT